The 17 T cell receptor beta chains below were found in one sample sequenced in a study of cytomegalovirus exposure and HLA in healthy donors. The PCR had 60 Vbeta and 13 Jbeta primers. Some clones are missing from TCRdb's copy, which holds only in-frame ones; the method was immunoSEQ multiplex PCR. This sample yields 150,000 to 200,000 clones, of which around four fifths are seen a single time; 3% to 3.5% belongs to the top ten. Material for sequencing was PBMCs. Source of these receptors: a female donor in good health and CMV-seronegative.

The chain recombines TRBV7-8 with TRBJ2-5; 10 bases fit TRBD1. The CDR3 is made up of 18 amino acids. Germline V gives CDR1 SGHVS, CDR2 FQNEAQ. Trimming removed 1 base from V and 4 bases from J; junction bases left unmatched: 12. CDR3 bases: TGTGCCAGCAGCTTAGTGGGTTCCGACAGGGGGCTGGGAGAGACCCAGTACTTC. Protein: CASSLVGSDRGLGETQYF.

This clone has a single count. The chain joins TRBV9 to TRBJ2-5; D may be TRBD1 (6 bases). CDR3 length: 15 amino acids. V lost 4 bases to trimming and J lost 1 base, with 14 bases between them. Germline loops: CDR1 SGDLS, CDR2 YYNGEE. CDR3 in amino acids: CASSTSTGSQETQYF. CDR3 nucleotides: TGTGCCAGCAGCACCTCTACAGGGTCCCAAGAGACCCAGTACTTC. Together with reference TRBV9 and TRBJ2-5, the CDR3 gives the full variable domain: DSGVTQTPKHLITATGQRVTLRCSPRSGDLSVYWYQQSLDQGLQFLIQYYNGEERAKGNILERFSAQQFPDLHSELNLSSLELGDSALYFCASSTSTGSQETQYFGPGTRLLVL.

This clone came up a few times. V usage is TRBV10-3 and J usage is TRBJ1-4, with TRBD1 matching 8 bases. This CDR3 is built from 15 residues. Germline lookup yields CDR1 ENHRY and CDR2 SYGVKD. V trimming: 2 bases; J trimming: 5 bases; junction bases outside the gene matches: 4. CDR3 amino acids: CAISETDRENEKLFF. DNA of the CDR3: TGTGCCATCAGTGAGACGGACAGGGAGAATGAAAAACTGTTTTTT.

V and J are TRBV7-2 and TRBJ2-1; 9 bases line up with TRBD1. V was clipped by 3 bases and J by 6 bases; unmatched bases: 6. The CDR3 consists of 15 residues. The germline gives CDR1 SGHTA, CDR2 FQGNSA. The CDR3 loop reads CASSFSGTGRNEQFF. In nucleotides, the CDR3 is TGTGCCAGCAGCTTCTCCGGGACAGGGCGCAATGAGCAGTTCTTC.

V gene TRBV27 combines with J gene TRBJ1-2; 7 nucleotides line up with TRBD1. Germline V CDR1 and CDR2: MNHEY, SMNVEV (reference sequence). The CDR3 consists of 15 residues. Trimming cost V 5 bases and J 7 bases; bases outside gene matches: 13. The CDR3 nucleotides read TGTGCCAGCAGTCAATCTAAGGGGGCAATCGGTGGCTACACCTTC. Residues: CASSQSKGAIGGYTF.

The chain uses TRBV5-4 and TRBJ1-1, with D possibly TRBD1 on 6 matching bases. Germline V CDR1 and CDR2: SGHNT, YYREEE (reference sequence). The CDR3 length is 17 residues. Trimming removed 5 bases at V and 0 bases at J, with 20 bases between. The CDR3 coding sequence is TGTGCCAGCAGTTCCAGTCGGGGGGCACCCTTGAACACTGAAGCTTTCTTT. Amino acids: CASSSSRGAPLNTEAFF.

The chain employs TRBV2 and TRBJ1-2; 8 nucleotides match TRBD1. V shed 5 bases, J shed 7 bases, and the junction held 9 bases outside the gene matches. This CDR3 is built from 14 residues. Germline V CDR1 and CDR2: SNHLY, FYNNEI. The CDR3 DNA is TGTGCCAGCAGTACCAACAGGGGGTCAGGTGGCTACACCTTC. Amino acids: CASSTNRGSGGYTF.

The chain employs TRBV5-1 and TRBJ1-5; 7 bases match TRBD1. The germline CDR1 and CDR2 sequences are SGHRS and YFSETQ. After removal of 2 bases from V and 5 bases from J, the junction contained 7 bases not matched to a gene. This CDR3 contains 15 residues. Here the CDR3 reads CASSLGGERDQPQHF. The CDR3 DNA follows: TGCGCCAGCAGCTTAGGGGGCGAGCGGGATCAGCCCCAGCATTTT.

The V and J genes are TRBV18 and TRBJ1-3, with D possibly matching TRBD1 (5 bases). Germline V lookup: CDR1 KGHSH, CDR2 LQKENI. This CDR3 region has 18 residues. V shed 2 bases and J shed 0 bases, with 17 bases lying between them. The chain's CDR3 is CASSPLTPRQLSGNTIYF. The CDR3 coding sequence is TGTGCCAGCTCACCATTAACCCCCCGACAGCTCTCTGGAAACACCATATATTTT.

This chain uses TRBV6-6 with TRBJ2-5; TRBD2 aligns across 12 bases. This CDR3 has 16 residues. From germline, CDR1 is MNHNY and CDR2 SVGAGI (reference sequence). The V and J ends lost 5 bases and 4 bases, in that order; junction bases with no gene match: 8. In DNA, the CDR3 is TGTGCCAGCAGTCCCGGACTAGCGGGGCTCCGAGAGACCCAGTACTTC. Translated: CASSPGLAGLRETQYF.

This clone has a handful of counts. CDR3 region: CASSQPGTSTDTQYF. The CDR3 DNA reads TGTGCCAGCAGCCAACCCGGGACAAGCACAGATACGCAGTATTTT. The chain carries TRBV7-3 and TRBJ2-3, with a tentative D call TRBD1 (6 bases). Trimming pared 5 bases from V and 0 bases from J, leaving 12 bases between. CDR1 SGHTA and CDR2 FQGTGA come from the germline V gene. The length of the CDR3 is 15 residues.

The rearrangement links TRBV5-1 to TRBJ2-5; TRBD1 matches 9 bases. The DNA end is a closer match to TRBJ2-7, so the J assignment may be wrong. This CDR3 comprises 15 residues. Looked up from germline, CDR1 is SGHRS and CDR2 is YFSETQ. The chain's CDR3 is CASSRGQGSSYEQYF. The CDR3, as DNA: TGCGCCAGCAGCCGGGGACAGGGCAGCTCCTACGAGCAGTACTTC.

The V gene is TRBV2, the J gene TRBJ2-5; 8 nucleotides align to TRBD1. Unmatched junction bases numbered 4, after V lost 6 bases and J lost 1 base. Germline-derived CDR1 and CDR2 are SNHLY and FYNNEI. The length of the CDR3 is 14 residues. CDR3 DNA sequence: TGTGCCAGCAGGGACAGGGACCGCCAAGAGACCCAGTACTTC. Translated: CASRDRDRQETQYF.

The CDR3 is CASSQGQGAETQYF. The CDR3 coding sequence is TGTGCCAGCTCCCAGGGACAGGGAGCCGAGACCCAGTACTTC. The rearrangement joins TRBV18 to TRBJ2-5; 9 nucleotides line up with TRBD1. V dropped 6 bases and J dropped 5; count of bases not matched to a gene: 7. The germline gives CDR1 KGHSH, CDR2 LQKENI. CDR3 length: 14 residues. Using reference TRBV18 and TRBJ2-5 for the parts outside the CDR3, the full variable domain is NAGVMQNPRHLVRRRGQEARLRCSPMKGHSHVYWYRQLPEEGLKFMVYLQKENIIDESGMPKERFSAEFPKEGPSILRIQQVVRGDSAAYFCASSQGQGAETQYFGPGTRLLVL.

This sequence joins TRBV5-1 and TRBJ1-1; 8 positions agree with TRBD1. Germline V gene data show CDR1 as SGHRS and CDR2 as YFSETQ. The V segment lost 2 bases and the J segment 4 bases; nucleotides outside the gene matches: 10. The length of the CDR3 is 16 residues. The chain's CDR3 is CASSLTTGAVGTEAFF. In nucleotides, the CDR3 is TGCGCCAGCAGCTTAACGACAGGGGCGGTAGGCACTGAAGCTTTCTTT.

This rearrangement joins TRBV9 to TRBJ2-7; possibly TRBD1 for D (6 bases). The CDR3 is 17 amino acids. In germline, CDR1 is SGDLS, CDR2 YYNGEE. V shed 4 bases and J shed 2 bases, with 22 bases lying between them. The CDR3 here is CASSLGDILVSPYEQYF. CDR3 DNA sequence: TGTGCCAGCAGCTTGGGGGACATATTGGTCTCCCCCTACGAGCAGTACTTC. The whole variable domain, remainder taken from reference TRBV9 and TRBJ2-7, is DSGVTQTPKHLITATGQRVTLRCSPRSGDLSVYWYQQSLDQGLQFLIQYYNGEERAKGNILERFSAQQFPDLHSELNLSSLELGDSALYFCASSLGDILVSPYEQYFGPGTRLTVT.

The V call is TRBV5-6, the J call TRBJ1-4; 10 bases fit TRBD1. V trimming: 5 bases; J trimming: 6 bases; junction bases outside the gene matches: 1. The CDR3 is 13 amino acids. Germline CDR1 is SGHDT and CDR2 is YYEEEE. This chain's CDR3 is CASRGTGDEKLFF. CDR3 coding DNA: TGTGCCAGCAGGGGGACAGGGGATGAAAAACTGTTTTTT.